This T cell receptor beta chain was retrieved from a study of patients and donors after allogeneic stem cell transplantation. The germline gives CDR1 MGHDK, CDR2 SYGVNS. The V and J ends lost 5 bases and 0 bases respectively, with 4 bases between them. CDR3 length equals 13 residues. MiXCR, applied by TCRdb to the RT-PCR reads, yields one record per CDR3 protein. The data hold some 160,000 distinct CDR3 sequences, with 24% observed a single time. This clonotype occurred a few times. This sequence originates from a human donor who was either an allogeneic HSCT recipient or a stem cell or donor lymphocyte infusion donor (not recorded which). It is not recorded whose cells these are; they may come from a transplant donor. The sample was blood, either unsorted or a sorted T cell fraction (not recorded which). V gene TRBV25-1 combines with J gene TRBJ1-4, with D unclear. The chain's CDR3 is CASSLATNEKLFF. CDR3 in DNA: TGTGCCAGCAGTTTGGCAACTAATGAAAAACTGTTTTTT.